This T cell receptor (beta chain) was profiled in a study of blood T cell repertoires in COVID-19. Study at large: PBMCs, B-cell-depleted T cells, or T cells were the source of the cDNA or gDNA that made up the material.

In germline, CDR1 is SGHNT, CDR2 YYREEE (reference sequence). The length of the CDR3 is 15 residues. Trimming took 0 bases from V and 2 from J, leaving 6 bases between them. Repertoires were generated with immunoSEQ multiplex PCR, while TCRdb's copy carries only in-frame clones and drops some. The table lists 200,000 to 250,000 clones, about nine tenths of them singletons. The sequence was collected from a woman in her forties with acute COVID-19. The rearrangement uses TRBV5-4 and TRBJ1-6, with a tentative D call TRBD1 (6 bases). Sample: PBMCs or T cells enriched from blood (not recorded which). In nucleotides, the CDR3 is TGTGCCAGCAGCTTGGGGGACACCTATAATTCACCCCTCCACTTT. This sequence encodes CASSLGDTYNSPLHF.